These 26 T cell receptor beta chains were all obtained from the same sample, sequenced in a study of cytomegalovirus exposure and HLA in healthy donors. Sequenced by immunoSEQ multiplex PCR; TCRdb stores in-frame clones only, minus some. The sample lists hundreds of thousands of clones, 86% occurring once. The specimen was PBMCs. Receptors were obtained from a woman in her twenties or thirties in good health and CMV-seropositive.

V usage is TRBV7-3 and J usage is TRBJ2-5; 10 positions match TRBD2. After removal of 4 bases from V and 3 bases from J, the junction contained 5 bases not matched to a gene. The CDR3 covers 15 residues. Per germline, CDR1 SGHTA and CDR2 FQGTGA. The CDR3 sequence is CASSSTSGPEETQYF. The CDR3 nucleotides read TGTGCCAGCAGCTCGACTAGCGGGCCCGAAGAGACCCAGTACTTC.

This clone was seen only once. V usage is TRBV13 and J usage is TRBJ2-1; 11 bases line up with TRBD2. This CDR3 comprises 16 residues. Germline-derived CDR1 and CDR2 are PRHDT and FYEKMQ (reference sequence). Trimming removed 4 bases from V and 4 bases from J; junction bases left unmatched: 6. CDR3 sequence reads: CASSSPSGRTYNEQFF. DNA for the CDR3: TGTGCCAGCAGCTCCCCTAGCGGGAGGACTTACAATGAGCAGTTCTTC.

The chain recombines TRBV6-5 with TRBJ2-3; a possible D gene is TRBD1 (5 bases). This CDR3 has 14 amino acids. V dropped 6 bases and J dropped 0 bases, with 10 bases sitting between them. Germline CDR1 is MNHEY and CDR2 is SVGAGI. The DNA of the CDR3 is TGTGCCAGCAGCCCAAGGACAAGCACAGATACGCAGTATTTT. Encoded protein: CASSPRTSTDTQYF.

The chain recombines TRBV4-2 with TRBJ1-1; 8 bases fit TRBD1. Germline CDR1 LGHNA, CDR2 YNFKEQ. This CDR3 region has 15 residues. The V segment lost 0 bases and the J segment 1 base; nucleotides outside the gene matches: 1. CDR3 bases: TGTGCCAGCAGCCAAGAGGACAGGGCGAACACTGAAGCTTTCTTT. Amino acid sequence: CASSQEDRANTEAFF.

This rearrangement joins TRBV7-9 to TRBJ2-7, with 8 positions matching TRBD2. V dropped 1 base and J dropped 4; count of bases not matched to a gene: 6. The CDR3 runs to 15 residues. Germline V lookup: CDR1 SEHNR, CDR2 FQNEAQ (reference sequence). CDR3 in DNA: TGTGCCAGCAGCTTAGGGTCTAGCGGGCTGTACGAGCAGTACTTC. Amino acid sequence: CASSLGSSGLYEQYF.

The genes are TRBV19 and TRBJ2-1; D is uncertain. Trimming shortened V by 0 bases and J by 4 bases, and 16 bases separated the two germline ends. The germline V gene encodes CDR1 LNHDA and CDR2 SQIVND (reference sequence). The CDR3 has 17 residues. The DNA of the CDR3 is TGTGCCAGTAGTATAGATCGTCAGGATCCGATATACAATGAGCAGTTCTTC. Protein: CASSIDRQDPIYNEQFF. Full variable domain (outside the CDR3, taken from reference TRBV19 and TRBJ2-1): DGGITQSPKYLFRKEGQNVTLSCEQNLNHDAMYWYRQDPGQGLRLIYYSQIVNDFQKGDIAEGYSVSREKKESFPLTVTSAQKNPTAFYLCASSIDRQDPIYNEQFFGPGTRLTVL.

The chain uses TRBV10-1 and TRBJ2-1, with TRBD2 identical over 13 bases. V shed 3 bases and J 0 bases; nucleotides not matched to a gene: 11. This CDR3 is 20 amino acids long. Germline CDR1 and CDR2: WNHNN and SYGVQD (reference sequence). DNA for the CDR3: TGCGCCAGCAGTGACTCCCGACTAGCGGGAGGTTTCAGCTCCTACAATGAGCAGTTCTTC. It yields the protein CASSDSRLAGGFSSYNEQFF.

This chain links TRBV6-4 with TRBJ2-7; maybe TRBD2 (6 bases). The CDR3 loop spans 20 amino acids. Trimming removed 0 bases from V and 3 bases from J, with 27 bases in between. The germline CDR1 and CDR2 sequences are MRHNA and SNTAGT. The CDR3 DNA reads TGTGCCAGCAGTGACTCGCCCGGGAGACCCGCACGCCTATACGTCTACGAGCAGTACTTC. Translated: CASSDSPGRPARLYVYEQYF.

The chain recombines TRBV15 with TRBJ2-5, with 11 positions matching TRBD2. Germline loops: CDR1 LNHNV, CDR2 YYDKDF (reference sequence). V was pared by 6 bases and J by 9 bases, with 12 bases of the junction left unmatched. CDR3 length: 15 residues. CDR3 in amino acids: CATRILAGERGAQYF. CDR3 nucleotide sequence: TGTGCCACCAGAATACTAGCGGGAGAGCGGGGGGCCCAGTACTTC.

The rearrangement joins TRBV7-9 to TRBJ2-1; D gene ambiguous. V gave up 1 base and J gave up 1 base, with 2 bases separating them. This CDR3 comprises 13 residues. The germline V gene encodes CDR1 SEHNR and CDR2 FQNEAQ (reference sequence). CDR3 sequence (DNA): TGTGCCAGCAGCTTAGTATCCTACAATGAGCAGTTCTTC. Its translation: CASSLVSYNEQFF.

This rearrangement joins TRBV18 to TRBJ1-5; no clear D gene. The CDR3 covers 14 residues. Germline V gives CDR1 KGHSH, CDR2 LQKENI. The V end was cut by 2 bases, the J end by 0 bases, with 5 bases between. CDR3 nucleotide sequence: TGTGCCAGCTCACCATACAGTAGCAATCAGCCCCAGCATTTT. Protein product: CASSPYSSNQPQHF.

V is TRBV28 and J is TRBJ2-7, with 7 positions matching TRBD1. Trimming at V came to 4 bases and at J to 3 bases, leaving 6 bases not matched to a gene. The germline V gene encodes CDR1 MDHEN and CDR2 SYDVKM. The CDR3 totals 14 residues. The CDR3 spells CASSSRTGDYEQYF. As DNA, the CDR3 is TGTGCCAGCAGTTCCAGGACAGGAGACTACGAGCAGTACTTC.

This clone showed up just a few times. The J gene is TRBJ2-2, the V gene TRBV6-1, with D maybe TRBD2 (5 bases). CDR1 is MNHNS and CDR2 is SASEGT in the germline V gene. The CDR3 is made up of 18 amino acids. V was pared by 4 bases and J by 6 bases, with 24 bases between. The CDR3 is CASSVWQASIGLAGELFF. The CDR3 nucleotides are TGTGCCAGCAGTGTTTGGCAGGCCTCCATTGGACTGGCCGGGGAGCTGTTTTTT.

The chain's CDR3 is CATSRDPNYEQYF. CDR3 bases: TGTGCCACCAGCAGAGACCCAAACTACGAGCAGTACTTC. The chain carries TRBV15 and TRBJ2-7; D unresolved. The CDR3 has 13 residues. V dropped 0 bases and J dropped 3 bases, with 6 bases sitting between them. Looked up from germline, CDR1 is LNHNV and CDR2 is YYDKDF (reference sequence).

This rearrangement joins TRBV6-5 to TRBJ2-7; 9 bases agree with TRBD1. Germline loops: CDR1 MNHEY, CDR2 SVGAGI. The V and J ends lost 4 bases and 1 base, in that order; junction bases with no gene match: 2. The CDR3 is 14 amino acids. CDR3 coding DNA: TGTGCCAGCAGTTTTGGGACAGGGTCCTACGAGCAGTACTTC. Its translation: CASSFGTGSYEQYF.

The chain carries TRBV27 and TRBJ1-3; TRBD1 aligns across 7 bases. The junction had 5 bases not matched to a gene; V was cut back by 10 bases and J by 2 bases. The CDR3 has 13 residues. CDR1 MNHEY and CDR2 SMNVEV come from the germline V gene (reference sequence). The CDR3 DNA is TGTGCCACCGGGAGGGGGCCTGGAAACACCATATATTTT. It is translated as CATGRGPGNTIYF.

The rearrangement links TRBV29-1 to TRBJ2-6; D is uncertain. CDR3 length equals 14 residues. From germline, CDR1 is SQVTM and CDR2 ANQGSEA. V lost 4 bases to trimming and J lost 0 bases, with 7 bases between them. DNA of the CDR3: TGCAGCGTTGTAGTGAGCTCTGGGGCCAACGTCCTGACTTTC. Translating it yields CSVVVSSGANVLTF.

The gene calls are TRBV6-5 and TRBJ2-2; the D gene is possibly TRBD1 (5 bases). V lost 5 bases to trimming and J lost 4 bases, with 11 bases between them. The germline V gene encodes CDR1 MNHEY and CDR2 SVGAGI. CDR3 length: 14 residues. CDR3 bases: TGTGCCAGCAGTCCAGGACATGGCACCGGGGAGCTGTTTTTT. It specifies CASSPGHGTGELFF.

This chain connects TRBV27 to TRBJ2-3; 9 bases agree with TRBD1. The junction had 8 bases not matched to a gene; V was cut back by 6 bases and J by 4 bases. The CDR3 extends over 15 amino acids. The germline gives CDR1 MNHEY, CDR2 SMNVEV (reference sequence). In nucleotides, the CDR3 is TGTGCCAGCAGCCCTTTGGACAGGGGACCAGATACGCAGTATTTT. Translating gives CASSPLDRGPDTQYF.

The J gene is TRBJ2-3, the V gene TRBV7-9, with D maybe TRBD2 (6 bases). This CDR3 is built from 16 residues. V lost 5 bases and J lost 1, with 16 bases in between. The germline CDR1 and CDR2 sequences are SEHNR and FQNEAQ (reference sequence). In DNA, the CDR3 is TGTGCCAGCAGCGCGGGAAAGAGGGCCGGCACAGATACGCAGTATTTT. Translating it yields CASSAGKRAGTDTQYF.

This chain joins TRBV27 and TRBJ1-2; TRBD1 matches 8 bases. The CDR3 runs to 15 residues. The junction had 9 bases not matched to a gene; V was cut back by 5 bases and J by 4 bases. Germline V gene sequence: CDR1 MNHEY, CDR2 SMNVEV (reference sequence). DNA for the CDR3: TGTGCCAGCAGTAAGAACAGGGGGAACGGCTATGGCTACACCTTC. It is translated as CASSKNRGNGYGYTF.

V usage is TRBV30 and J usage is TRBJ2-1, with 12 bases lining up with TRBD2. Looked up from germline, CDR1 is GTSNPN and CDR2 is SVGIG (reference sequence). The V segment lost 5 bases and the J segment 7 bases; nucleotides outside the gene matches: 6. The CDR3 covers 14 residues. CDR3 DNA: TGTGCCTGGGCAACTAGCGGGAGGCTAAATGAGCAGTTCTTC. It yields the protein CAWATSGRLNEQFF. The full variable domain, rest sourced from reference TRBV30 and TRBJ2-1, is SQTIHQWPATLVQPVGSPLSLECTVEGTSNPNLYWYRQAAGRGLQLLFYSVGIGQISSEVPQNLSASRPQDRQFILSSKKLLLSDSGFYLCAWATSGRLNEQFFGPGTRLTVL.

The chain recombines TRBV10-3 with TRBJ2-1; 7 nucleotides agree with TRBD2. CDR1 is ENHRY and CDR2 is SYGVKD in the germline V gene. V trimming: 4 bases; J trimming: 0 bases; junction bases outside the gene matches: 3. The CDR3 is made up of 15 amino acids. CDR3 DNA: TGTGCCATCAGTGGCGGCGGGAGCTCCTACAATGAGCAGTTCTTC. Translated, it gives CAISGGGSSYNEQFF.

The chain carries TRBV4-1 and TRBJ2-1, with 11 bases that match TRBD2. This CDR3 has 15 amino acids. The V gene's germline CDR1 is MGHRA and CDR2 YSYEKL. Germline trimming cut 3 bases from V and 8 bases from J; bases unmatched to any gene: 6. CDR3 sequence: CASSHLAGGRDEQFF. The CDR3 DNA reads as TGCGCCAGCAGCCACCTAGCGGGGGGACGGGATGAGCAGTTCTTC.

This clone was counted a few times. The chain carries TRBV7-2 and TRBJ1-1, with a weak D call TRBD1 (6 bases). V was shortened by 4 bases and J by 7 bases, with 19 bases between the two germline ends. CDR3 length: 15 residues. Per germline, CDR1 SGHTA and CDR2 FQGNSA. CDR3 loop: CASSSDSQPFLEAFF. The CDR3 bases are TGTGCCAGCAGCTCGGACAGCCAGCCCTTTCTTGAAGCTTTCTTT. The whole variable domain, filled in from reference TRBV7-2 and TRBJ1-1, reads GAGVSQSPSNKVTEKGKDVELRCDPISGHTALYWYRQSLGQGLEFLIYFQGNSAPDKSGLPSDRFSAERTGGSVSTLTIQRTQQEDSAVYLCASSSDSQPFLEAFFGQGTRLTVV.

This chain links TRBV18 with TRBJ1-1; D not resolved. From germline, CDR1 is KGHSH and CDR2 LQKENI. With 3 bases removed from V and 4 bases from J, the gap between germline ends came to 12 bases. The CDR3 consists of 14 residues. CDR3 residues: CASSPREAITEAFF. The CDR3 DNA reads TGTGCCAGCTCACCGCGGGAGGCGATCACTGAAGCTTTCTTT.